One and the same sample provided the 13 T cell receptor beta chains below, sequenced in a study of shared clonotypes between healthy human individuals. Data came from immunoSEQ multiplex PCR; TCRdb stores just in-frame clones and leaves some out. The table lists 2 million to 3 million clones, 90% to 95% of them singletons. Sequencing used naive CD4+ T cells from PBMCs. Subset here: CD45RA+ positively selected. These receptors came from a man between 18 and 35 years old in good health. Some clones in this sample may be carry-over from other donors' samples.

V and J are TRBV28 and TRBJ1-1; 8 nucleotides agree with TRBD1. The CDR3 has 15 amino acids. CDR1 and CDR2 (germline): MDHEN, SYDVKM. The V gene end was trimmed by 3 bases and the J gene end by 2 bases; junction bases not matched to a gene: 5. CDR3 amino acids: CASSFTGTGNTEAFF. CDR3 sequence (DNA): TGTGCCAGCAGTTTTACCGGGACAGGCAACACTGAAGCTTTCTTT.

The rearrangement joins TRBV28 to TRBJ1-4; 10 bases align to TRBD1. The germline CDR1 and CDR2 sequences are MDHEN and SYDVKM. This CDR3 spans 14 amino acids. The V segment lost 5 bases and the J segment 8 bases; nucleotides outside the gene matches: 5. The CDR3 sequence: CASSGDRGGEKLFF. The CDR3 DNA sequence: TGTGCCAGCAGTGGGGACAGGGGAGGAGAAAAACTGTTTTTT.

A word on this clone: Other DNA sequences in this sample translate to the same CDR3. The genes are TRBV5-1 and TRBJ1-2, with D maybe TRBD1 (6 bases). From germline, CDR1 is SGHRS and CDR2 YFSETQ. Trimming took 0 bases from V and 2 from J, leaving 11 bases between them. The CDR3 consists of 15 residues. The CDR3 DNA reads TGCGCCAGCAGCTTGGGAGTGACAGGAAACTATGGCTACACCTTC. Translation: CASSLGVTGNYGYTF.

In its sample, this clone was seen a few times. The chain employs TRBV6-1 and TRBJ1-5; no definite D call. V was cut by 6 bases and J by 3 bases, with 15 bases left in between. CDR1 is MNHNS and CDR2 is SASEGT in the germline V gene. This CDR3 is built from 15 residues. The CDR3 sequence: CASRPLGTFNQPQHF. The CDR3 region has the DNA TGTGCCAGCAGACCCCTTGGTACCTTCAATCAGCCCCAGCATTTT.

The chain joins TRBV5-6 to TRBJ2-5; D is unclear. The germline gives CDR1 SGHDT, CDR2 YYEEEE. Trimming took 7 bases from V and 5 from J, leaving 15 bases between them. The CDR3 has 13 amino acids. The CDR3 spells CASGGWAEETQYF. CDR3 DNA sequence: TGTGCCAGCGGTGGCTGGGCGGAGGAGACCCAGTACTTC.

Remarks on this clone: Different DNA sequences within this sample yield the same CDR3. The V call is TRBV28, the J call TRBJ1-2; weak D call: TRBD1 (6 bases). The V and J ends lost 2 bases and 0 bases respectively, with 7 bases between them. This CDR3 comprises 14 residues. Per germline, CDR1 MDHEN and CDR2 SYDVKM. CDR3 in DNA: TGTGCCAGCAGTTTACAGGGGCCTAACTATGGCTACACCTTC. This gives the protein CASSLQGPNYGYTF.

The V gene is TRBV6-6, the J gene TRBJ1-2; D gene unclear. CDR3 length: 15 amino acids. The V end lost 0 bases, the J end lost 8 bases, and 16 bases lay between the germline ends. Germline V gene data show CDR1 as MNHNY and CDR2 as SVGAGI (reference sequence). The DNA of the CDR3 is TGTGCCAGCAGTTACTCGCCCGGAACCGGGGAAGGCTACACCTTC. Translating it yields CASSYSPGTGEGYTF.

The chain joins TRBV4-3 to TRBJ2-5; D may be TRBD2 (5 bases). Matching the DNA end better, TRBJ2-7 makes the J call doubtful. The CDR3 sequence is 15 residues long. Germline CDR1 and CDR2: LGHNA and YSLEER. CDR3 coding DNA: TGCGCCAGCAGCCAAGTAGGACTTCCCTCCTACGAGCAGTACTTC. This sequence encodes CASSQVGLPSYEQYF.

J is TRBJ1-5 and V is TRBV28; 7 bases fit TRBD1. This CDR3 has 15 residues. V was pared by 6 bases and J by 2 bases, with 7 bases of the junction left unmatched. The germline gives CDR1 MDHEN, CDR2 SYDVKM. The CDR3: CASSDRVGGNQPQHF. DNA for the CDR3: TGTGCCAGCAGCGACAGGGTCGGCGGCAATCAGCCCCAGCATTTT.

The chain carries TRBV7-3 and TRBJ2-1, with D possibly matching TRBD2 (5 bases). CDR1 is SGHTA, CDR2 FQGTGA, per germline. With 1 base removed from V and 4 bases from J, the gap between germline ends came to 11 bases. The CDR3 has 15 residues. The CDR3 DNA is TGTGCCAGCAGCTTAAGAGAAGCGGAATACAATGAGCAGTTCTTC. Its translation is CASSLREAEYNEQFF.

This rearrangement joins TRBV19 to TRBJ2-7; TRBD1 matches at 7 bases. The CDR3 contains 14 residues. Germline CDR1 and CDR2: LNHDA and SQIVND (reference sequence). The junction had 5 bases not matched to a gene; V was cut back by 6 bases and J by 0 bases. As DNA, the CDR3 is TGTGCCAGTAGGATGACAGGGAACTCCTACGAGCAGTACTTC. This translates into CASRMTGNSYEQYF.

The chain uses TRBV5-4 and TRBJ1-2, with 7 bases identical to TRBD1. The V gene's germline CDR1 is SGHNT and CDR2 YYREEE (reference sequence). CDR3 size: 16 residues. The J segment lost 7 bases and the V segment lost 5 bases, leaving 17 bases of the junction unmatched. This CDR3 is CASSFPTGPTRGGYTF. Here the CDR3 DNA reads TGTGCCAGCAGTTTTCCGACAGGGCCGACTAGGGGTGGCTACACCTTC.

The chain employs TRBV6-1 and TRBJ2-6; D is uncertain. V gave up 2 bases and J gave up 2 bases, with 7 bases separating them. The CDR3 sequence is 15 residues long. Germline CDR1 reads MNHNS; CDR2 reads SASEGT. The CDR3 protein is CASSERMTGANVLTF. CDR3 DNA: TGTGCCAGCAGTGAACGAATGACTGGGGCCAACGTCCTGACTTTC.